The clone carrying this T cell receptor (beta chain) showed up just a few times. The antigen remains unidentified. The PCR made use of 60 Vbeta and 13 Jbeta primers. The data were produced by immunoSEQ multiplex PCR, yet TCRdb's version contains in-frame clones alone and is incomplete. The data hold 95,000 to 110,000 clones, with about three quarters observed a single time. The data originate from a study of cytomegalovirus exposure and HLA in healthy donors. In the study overall: From about 179 million T cells, an earlier analysis saw 120 million or so unique TCR beta sequences. Study-wide findings and caveats: Only CMV serostatus was available as immune exposure information. Researchers reported from a later analysis that most CMV-associated TCR beta chains appeared HLA-restricted.

CDR3 length equals 15 residues. Germline trimming cut 4 bases from V and 8 bases from J; bases unmatched to any gene: 13. Looked up from germline, CDR1 is SGHDT and CDR2 is YYEEEE. What was sequenced was PBMCs. The receptor was derived from a man aged 30 to 45 in good health and CMV-seronegative. The chain combines TRBV5-6 with TRBJ1-2, with 8 nucleotides matching TRBD1. CDR3 in amino acids: CASSLRGRRFWGYTF. The CDR3 coding sequence is TGTGCCAGCAGCCTCAGGGGGCGCCGGTTCTGGGGCTACACCTTC.